Shown below are 15 T cell receptor beta chains from a single sample sequenced in a study of T-cell memory formation after mild COVID-19. TCRdb independently ran MiXCR on the 5' RACE reads; one entry per CDR3 protein. The table records a few hundred thousand distinct CDR3 sequences, about a sixth of them present only once. Sequencing input: PBMCs or a T cell subset sorted from them (not recorded which). These receptors all come from a man aged 18 to 30 who had mild COVID-19 (a few samples of this study predate the infection). Cell type and time point are not known.

This clonotype was counted many times. The chain has TRBV7-9 and TRBJ2-2; D is ambiguous. This CDR3 contains 12 residues. V was shortened by 5 bases and J by 7 bases, with 8 bases between the two germline ends. The germline V gene encodes CDR1 SEHNR and CDR2 FQNEAQ (reference sequence). The CDR3 DNA reads as TGTGCCAGCAGCCTTCCGTTCGGGGAGCTGTTTTTT. It is translated as CASSLPFGELFF.

The gene calls are TRBV4-1 and TRBJ1-2; D may be TRBD1 (6 bases). This CDR3 contains 15 residues. The germline V gene encodes CDR1 MGHRA and CDR2 YSYEKL. V lost 0 bases to trimming and J lost 2 bases, with 10 bases between them. CDR3: CASSQDFTGNYGYTF. DNA of the CDR3: TGCGCCAGCAGCCAAGATTTTACAGGGAACTATGGCTACACCTTC.

This clonotype was detected a few times. The chain links TRBV4-2 to TRBJ2-1, with D unresolved. The ends were cut back, 3 bases at V and 5 bases at J, with 14 bases in the middle. This CDR3 is 15 amino acids long. The germline gives CDR1 LGHNA, CDR2 YNFKEQ. The CDR3 DNA reads TGTGCCAGCAGCCACCTGGGCCAATGGGACAATGAGCAGTTCTTC. This sequence encodes CASSHLGQWDNEQFF.

This CDR3 is CASSLPLKGPRAWPKNIQYF. Written as DNA, the CDR3 is TGTGCCAGCAGCTTACCTTTAAAGGGCCCTCGGGCCTGGCCCAAAAACATTCAGTACTTC. The chain carries TRBV7-9 and TRBJ2-4, with D unresolved. Trimming pared 2 bases from V and 2 bases from J, leaving 25 bases between. The CDR3 extends over 20 amino acids. CDR1 and CDR2 (germline): SEHNR, FQNEAQ (reference sequence).

This chain links TRBV2 with TRBJ1-5, with D hard to call. The CDR3 sequence is 14 residues long. Trimming pared 2 bases from V and 4 bases from J, leaving 9 bases between. The V gene's germline CDR1 is SNHLY and CDR2 FYNNEI. CDR3 protein: CASSELTANQPQHF. The CDR3 DNA reads TGTGCCAGCAGTGAATTAACCGCAAATCAGCCCCAGCATTTT.

V gene TRBV27 combines with J gene TRBJ1-5; 7 bases line up with TRBD1. The junction had 10 bases not matched to a gene; V was cut back by 5 bases and J by 0 bases. CDR3 length equals 17 residues. CDR1 and CDR2 from the germline V gene are MNHEY and SMNVEV (reference sequence). CDR3 DNA sequence: TGTGCCAGCAGTCTCCGGGACAGATCGTATAGCAATCAGCCCCAGCATTTT. Translating it yields CASSLRDRSYSNQPQHF.

The chain joins TRBV4-2 to TRBJ1-5; D unclear. The CDR3 loop spans 15 amino acids. V lost 0 bases and J 7 bases, leaving 13 bases between the germline ends. Germline V gene lookup returns CDR1 LGHNA and CDR2 YNFKEQ. The CDR3 region is CASSQDRGIGQPQHF. In DNA, the CDR3 is TGTGCCAGCAGCCAAGATCGGGGAATTGGACAGCCCCAGCATTTT.

CDR3 DNA sequence: TGCGCCAGCAGCCAAACGACAGGGGAGAACACTGAAGCTTTCTTT. The encoded protein is CASSQTTGENTEAFF. The chain carries TRBV4-1 and TRBJ1-1, with TRBD1 matching 8 bases. The V segment lost 2 bases and the J segment 1 base; nucleotides outside the gene matches: 3. The CDR3 loop spans 15 amino acids. Germline loops: CDR1 MGHRA, CDR2 YSYEKL.

This clonotype showed up many times. The chain uses TRBV5-1 and TRBJ2-1, with D perhaps matching TRBD1 (6 bases). CDR1 and CDR2 from the germline V gene are SGHRS and YFSETQ. CDR3 length: 14 residues. V lost 4 bases, J lost 0 bases, and 8 bases lay in between. The CDR3 sequence: CASSPDSSYNEQFF. The CDR3 DNA sequence: TGCGCCAGCAGCCCGGACAGCTCCTACAATGAGCAGTTCTTC.

This chain joins TRBV10-3 and TRBJ1-5; D is perhaps TRBD1 (5 bases). Germline V gives CDR1 ENHRY, CDR2 SYGVKD. Trimming removed 9 bases at V and 9 bases at J, with 18 bases between. The CDR3 is made up of 13 amino acids. The CDR3, as DNA: TGTGCCATAAAATCAGGGATTGCGGGGCCCCAGCATTTT. Its protein is CAIKSGIAGPQHF.

Only a few counts were recorded for this clonotype. The CDR3: CASSPGHSYNEQFF. CDR3 DNA: TGTGCCAGCAGTCCCGGCCACTCCTACAATGAGCAGTTCTTC. This chain connects TRBV12-3 or TRBV12-4 to TRBJ2-1; D call uncertain. With 5 bases removed from V and 0 bases from J, the gap between germline ends came to 8 bases. The CDR3 extends over 14 amino acids.

This clonotype was picked up a small number of times. The rearrangement links TRBV5-6 to TRBJ2-7, with 7 bases fitting TRBD2. The germline CDR1 and CDR2 sequences are SGHDT and YYEEEE. The CDR3 loop spans 11 amino acids. CDR3 nucleotide sequence: TGTGACGGGGGGACCCACTACGAGCAGTACTTC. Its protein is CDGGTHYEQYF.

This clonotype was counted at least ten times. This chain connects TRBV4-2 to TRBJ2-7, with D possibly called TRBD1 or TRBD2 (5 bases each). The germline CDR1 and CDR2 sequences are LGHNA and YNFKEQ. V was cut by 1 base and J by 4 bases, with 5 bases left in between. CDR3 size: 12 residues. Written as DNA, the CDR3 is TGTGCCAGCAGCCAAGGGGGGTACGAGCAGTACTTC. This encodes CASSQGGYEQYF.

This clonotype showed up just a few times. V is TRBV6-2 or TRBV6-3 and J is TRBJ2-7, with TRBD1 as a possible D gene (5 bases). V was trimmed by 8 bases and J by 4 bases, leaving 15 bases between them. There are 13 residues in the CDR3. Germline V gives CDR1 MNHEY, CDR2 SVGEGT. Written as DNA, the CDR3 is TGTGCCAGCCAAAGAGCAGGGCTGTACGAGCAGTACGTC. It yields the protein CASQRAGLYEQYV.

This clonotype was counted a few times. J is TRBJ2-4 and V is TRBV18; D might be TRBD1 (5 bases). V was trimmed by 3 bases and J by 0 bases, leaving 9 bases between them. CDR3 length: 15 amino acids. Germline CDR1 reads KGHSH; CDR2 reads LQKENI. The CDR3 DNA is TGTGCCAGCTCACCGGACATGGGAGCCAAAAACATTCAGTACTTC. Protein: CASSPDMGAKNIQYF.